This section outlines one T cell receptor (beta chain) sequence together with its context. Its antigen remains unidentified. TCRdb's table, derived via immunoSEQ multiplex PCR, lists solely in-frame clones and lacks some. The sample holds over 110,000 clones, roughly 88% seen once. This sample was included in a study of T cell responses to AZD1222 COVID-19 vaccine. Study outcomes and limitations: A mostly white British donor set with more females was recruited, and clonal diversity was possibly underestimated. Unmutated variant regions are reportedly targeted by nearly half of spike-specific TCRs. Repertoires were collected only later (after the peak T cell response had occurred).

CDR1 and CDR2 from the germline V gene are SGHNT and YENEEA. V gave up 5 bases and J gave up 7 bases; unmatched junction bases: 13. This CDR3 contains 16 residues. Doses given second, at about 4 or about 12 weeks, were pooled. The chain has TRBV11-3 and TRBJ2-1; the match to TRBD1 covers 8 bases. This receptor was obtained from an adult who received the AZD1222 COVID-19 vaccine. The specimen comprised peripheral blood, sampled 28 days after the second AZD1222 dose. The CDR3 loop reads CASSQNTGQGSNEQFF. CDR3 in DNA: TGTGCCAGCAGCCAGAATACTGGACAGGGTAGTAATGAGCAGTTCTTC.